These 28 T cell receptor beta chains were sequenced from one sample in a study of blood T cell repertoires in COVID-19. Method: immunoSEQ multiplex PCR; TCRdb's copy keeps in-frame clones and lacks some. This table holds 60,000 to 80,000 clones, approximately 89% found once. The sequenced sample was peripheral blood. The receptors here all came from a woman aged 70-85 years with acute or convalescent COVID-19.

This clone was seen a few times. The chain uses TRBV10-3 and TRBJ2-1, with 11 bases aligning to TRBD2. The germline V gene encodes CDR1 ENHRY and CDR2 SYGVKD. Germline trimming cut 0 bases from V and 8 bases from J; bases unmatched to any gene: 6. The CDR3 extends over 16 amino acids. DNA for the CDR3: TGTGCCATCAGTGAGTCGGTAGCGGGGGGGCCGGATGAGCAGTTCTTC. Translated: CAISESVAGGPDEQFF.

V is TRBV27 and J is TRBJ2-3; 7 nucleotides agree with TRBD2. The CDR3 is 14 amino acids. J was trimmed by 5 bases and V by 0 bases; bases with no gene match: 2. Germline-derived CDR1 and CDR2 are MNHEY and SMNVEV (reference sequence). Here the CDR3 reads CASSLSGGRDTQYF. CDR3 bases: TGTGCCAGCAGTTTATCGGGGGGGAGAGATACGCAGTATTTT.

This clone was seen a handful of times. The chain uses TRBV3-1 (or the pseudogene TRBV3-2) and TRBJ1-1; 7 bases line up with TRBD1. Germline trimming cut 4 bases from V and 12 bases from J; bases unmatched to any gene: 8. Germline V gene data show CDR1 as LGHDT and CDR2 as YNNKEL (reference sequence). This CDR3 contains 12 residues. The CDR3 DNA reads TGTGCCAGCAGCCTTCCAGGGGGAAGACCTTTCTTT. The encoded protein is CASSLPGGRPFF.

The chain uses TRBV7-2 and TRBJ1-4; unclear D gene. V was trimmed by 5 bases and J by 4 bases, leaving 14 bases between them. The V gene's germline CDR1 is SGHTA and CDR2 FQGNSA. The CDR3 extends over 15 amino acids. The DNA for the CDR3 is TGTGCCAGCAGCGTTAATGCGGTGAATAATGAAAAACTGTTTTTT. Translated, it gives CASSVNAVNNEKLFF.

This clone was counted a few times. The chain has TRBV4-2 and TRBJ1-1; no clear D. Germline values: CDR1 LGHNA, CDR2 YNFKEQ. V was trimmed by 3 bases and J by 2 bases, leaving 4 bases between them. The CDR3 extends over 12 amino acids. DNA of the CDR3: TGTGCCAGCAGCCAGTCAAACACTGAAGCTTTCTTT. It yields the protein CASSQSNTEAFF.

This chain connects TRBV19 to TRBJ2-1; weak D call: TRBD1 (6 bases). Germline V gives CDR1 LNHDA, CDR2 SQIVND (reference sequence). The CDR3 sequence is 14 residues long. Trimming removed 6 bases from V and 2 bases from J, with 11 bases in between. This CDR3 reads CASSLQGPYNEQFF. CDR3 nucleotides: TGTGCCAGTAGCCTACAGGGACCCTACAATGAGCAGTTCTTC.

The CDR3 spells CSVWGQTEAFF. DNA for the CDR3: TGCAGTGTATGGGGGCAGACTGAAGCTTTCTTT. J is TRBJ1-1 and V is TRBV20-1; weak D call: TRBD1 (6 bases). Trimming shortened V by 7 bases and J by 5 bases, and 11 bases separated the two germline ends. The CDR3 contains 11 residues. Germline lookup yields CDR1 DFQATT and CDR2 SNEGSKA (reference sequence).

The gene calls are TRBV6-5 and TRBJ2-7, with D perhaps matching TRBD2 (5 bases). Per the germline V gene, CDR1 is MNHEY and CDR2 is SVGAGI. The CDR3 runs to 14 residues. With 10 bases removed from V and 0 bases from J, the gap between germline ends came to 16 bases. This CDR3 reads CANPRADFSYEQYF. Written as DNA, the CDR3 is TGTGCCAATCCTCGAGCGGACTTCTCCTACGAGCAGTACTTC.

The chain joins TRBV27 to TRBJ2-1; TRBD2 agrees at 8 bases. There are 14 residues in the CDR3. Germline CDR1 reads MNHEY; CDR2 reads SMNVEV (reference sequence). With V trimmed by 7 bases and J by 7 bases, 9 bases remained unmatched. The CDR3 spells CASTESGGRNEQFF. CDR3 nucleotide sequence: TGTGCCAGCACAGAATCGGGGGGGAGAAATGAGCAGTTCTTC.

The CDR3 nucleotides read TGTGCCAGCAGTTTAGAGGAACGGCCCTACGAGCAGTACTTC. Translation: CASSLEERPYEQYF. The V gene is TRBV28, the J gene TRBJ2-7; D remains unclear. V dropped 2 bases and J dropped 2 bases, with 10 bases sitting between them. The CDR3 has 14 residues. Germline CDR1 is MDHEN and CDR2 is SYDVKM. The complete variable domain, with remaining parts taken from reference TRBV28 and TRBJ2-7, reads DVKVTQSSRYLVKRTGEKVFLECVQDMDHENMFWYRQDPGLGLRLIYFSYDVKMKEKGDIPEGYSVSREKKERFSLILESASTNQTSMYLCASSLEERPYEQYFGPGTRLTVT.

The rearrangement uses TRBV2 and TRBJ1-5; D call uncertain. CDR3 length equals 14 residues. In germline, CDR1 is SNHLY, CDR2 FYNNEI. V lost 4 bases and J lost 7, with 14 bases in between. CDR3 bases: TGTGCCAGCAGTGCTGTTACCGGAGTCCAGCCCCAGCATTTT. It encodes CASSAVTGVQPQHF. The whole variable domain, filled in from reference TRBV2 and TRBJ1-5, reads EPEVTQTPSHQVTQMGQEVILRCVPISNHLYFYWYRQILGQKVEFLVSFYNNEISEKSEIFDDQFSVERPDGSNFTLKIRSTKLEDSAMYFCASSAVTGVQPQHFGDGTRLSIL.

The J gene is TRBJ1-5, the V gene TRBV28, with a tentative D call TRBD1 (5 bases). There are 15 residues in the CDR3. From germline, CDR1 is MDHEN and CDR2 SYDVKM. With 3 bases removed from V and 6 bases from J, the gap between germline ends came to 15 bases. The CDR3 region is CASSLFRGKAQPQHF. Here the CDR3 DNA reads TGTGCCAGCAGTTTGTTTAGGGGTAAGGCTCAGCCCCAGCATTTT. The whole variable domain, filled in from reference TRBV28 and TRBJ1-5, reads DVKVTQSSRYLVKRTGEKVFLECVQDMDHENMFWYRQDPGLGLRLIYFSYDVKMKEKGDIPEGYSVSREKKERFSLILESASTNQTSMYLCASSLFRGKAQPQHFGDGTRLSIL.

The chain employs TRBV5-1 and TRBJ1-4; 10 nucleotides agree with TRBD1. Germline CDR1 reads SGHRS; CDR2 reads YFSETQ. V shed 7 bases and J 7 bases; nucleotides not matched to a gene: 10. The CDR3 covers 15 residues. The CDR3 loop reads CASSPGDRGFEKLFF. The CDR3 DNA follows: TGCGCCAGCTCGCCGGGGGACAGGGGATTTGAAAAACTGTTTTTT.

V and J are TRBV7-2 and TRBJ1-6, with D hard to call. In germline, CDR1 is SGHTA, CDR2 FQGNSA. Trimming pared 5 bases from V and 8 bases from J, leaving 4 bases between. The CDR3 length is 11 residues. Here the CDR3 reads CASSLDSPLHF. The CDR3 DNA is TGTGCCAGCAGCCTCGATTCACCCCTCCACTTT. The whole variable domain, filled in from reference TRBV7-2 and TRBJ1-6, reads GAGVSQSPSNKVTEKGKDVELRCDPISGHTALYWYRQSLGQGLEFLIYFQGNSAPDKSGLPSDRFSAERTGGSVSTLTIQRTQQEDSAVYLCASSLDSPLHFGNGTRLTVT.

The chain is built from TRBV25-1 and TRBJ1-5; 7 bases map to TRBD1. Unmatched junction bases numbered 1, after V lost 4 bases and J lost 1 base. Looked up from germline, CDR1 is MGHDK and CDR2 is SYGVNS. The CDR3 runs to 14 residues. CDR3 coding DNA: TGTGCCAGCAGTGTGACAGGGAGCAATCAGCCCCAGCATTTT. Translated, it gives CASSVTGSNQPQHF.

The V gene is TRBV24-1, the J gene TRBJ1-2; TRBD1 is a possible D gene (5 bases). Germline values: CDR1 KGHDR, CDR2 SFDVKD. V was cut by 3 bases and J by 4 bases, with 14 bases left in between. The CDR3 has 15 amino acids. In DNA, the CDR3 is TGTGCCACCAGTGATCCTTCGCAGGGAGGCTATGGCTACACCTTC. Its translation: CATSDPSQGGYGYTF.

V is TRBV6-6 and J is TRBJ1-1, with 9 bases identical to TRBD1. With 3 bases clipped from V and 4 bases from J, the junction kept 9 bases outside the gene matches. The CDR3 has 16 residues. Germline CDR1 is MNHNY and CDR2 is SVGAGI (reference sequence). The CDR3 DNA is TGTGCCAGCAGTTATACCCCCGGGACAGGGTCCACTGAAGCTTTCTTT. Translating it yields CASSYTPGTGSTEAFF.

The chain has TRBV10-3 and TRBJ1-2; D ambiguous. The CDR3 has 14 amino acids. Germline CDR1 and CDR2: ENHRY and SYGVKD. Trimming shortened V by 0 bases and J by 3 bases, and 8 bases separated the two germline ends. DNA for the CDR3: TGTGCCATCAGTGAGTCCGGCGGATACTATGGCTACACCTTC. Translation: CAISESGGYYGYTF.

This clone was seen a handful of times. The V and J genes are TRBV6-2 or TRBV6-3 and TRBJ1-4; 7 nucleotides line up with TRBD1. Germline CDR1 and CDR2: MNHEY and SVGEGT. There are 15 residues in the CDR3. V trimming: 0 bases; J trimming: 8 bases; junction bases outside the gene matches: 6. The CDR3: CASSYSRAGGEKLFF. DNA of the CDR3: TGTGCCAGCAGTTACTCGAGGGCAGGGGGAGAAAAACTGTTTTTT.

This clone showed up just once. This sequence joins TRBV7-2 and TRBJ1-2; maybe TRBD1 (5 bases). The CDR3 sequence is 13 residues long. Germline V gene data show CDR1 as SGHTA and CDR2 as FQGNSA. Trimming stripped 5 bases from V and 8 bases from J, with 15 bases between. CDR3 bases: TGTGCCAGCAGCCCCGCAGGGTCTCGGGGCTACACCTTC. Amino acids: CASSPAGSRGYTF. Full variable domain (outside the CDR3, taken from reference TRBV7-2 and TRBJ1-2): GAGVSQSPSNKVTEKGKDVELRCDPISGHTALYWYRQSLGQGLEFLIYFQGNSAPDKSGLPSDRFSAERTGGSVSTLTIQRTQQEDSAVYLCASSPAGSRGYTFGSGTRLTVV.

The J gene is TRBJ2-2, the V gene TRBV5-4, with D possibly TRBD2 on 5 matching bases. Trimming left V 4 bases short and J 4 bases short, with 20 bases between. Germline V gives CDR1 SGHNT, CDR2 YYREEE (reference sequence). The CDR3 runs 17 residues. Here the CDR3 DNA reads TGTGCCAGCAGCCCAGATTCGGCGGGCCCGAGCACCGGGGAGCTGTTTTTT. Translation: CASSPDSAGPSTGELFF.

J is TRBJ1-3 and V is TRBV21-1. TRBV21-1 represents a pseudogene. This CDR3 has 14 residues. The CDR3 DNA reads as TGTGCCAGCAGCAGGGGGGTAGCTGGAAACACCATATATTTT. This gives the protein CASSRGVAGNTIYF.

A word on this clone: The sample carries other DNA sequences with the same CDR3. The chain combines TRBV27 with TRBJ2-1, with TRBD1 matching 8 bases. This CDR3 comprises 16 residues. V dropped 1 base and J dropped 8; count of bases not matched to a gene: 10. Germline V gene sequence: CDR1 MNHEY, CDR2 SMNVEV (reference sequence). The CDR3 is CASSLFTGGRGDEQFF. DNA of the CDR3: TGTGCCAGCAGTTTATTCACAGGGGGTAGAGGCGATGAGCAGTTCTTC.

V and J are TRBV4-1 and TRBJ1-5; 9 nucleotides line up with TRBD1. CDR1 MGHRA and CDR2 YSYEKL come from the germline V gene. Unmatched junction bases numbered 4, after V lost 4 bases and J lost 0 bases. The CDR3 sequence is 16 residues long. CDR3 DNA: TGCGCCAGCAGCCCCCACAGGGGGCTTAGCAATCAGCCCCAGCATTTT. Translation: CASSPHRGLSNQPQHF.

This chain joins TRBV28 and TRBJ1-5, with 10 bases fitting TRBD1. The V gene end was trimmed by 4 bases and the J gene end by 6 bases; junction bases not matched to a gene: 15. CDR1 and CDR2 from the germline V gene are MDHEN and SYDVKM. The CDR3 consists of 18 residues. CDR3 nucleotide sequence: TGTGCCAGCAGTTCCCCAGGGACAGGGGAAGGAGTCGGTCAGCCCCAGCATTTT. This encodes CASSSPGTGEGVGQPQHF.

DNA of the CDR3: TGTGCCTGGAGTCCAGGGGCTTTTAATGAAAAACTGTTTTTT. Translating gives CAWSPGAFNEKLFF. The gene calls are TRBV30 and TRBJ1-4; perhaps TRBD1 as D (6 bases). Per the germline V gene, CDR1 is GTSNPN and CDR2 is SVGIG (reference sequence). The CDR3 contains 14 residues. V gave up 2 bases and J gave up 4 bases, with 11 bases separating them.

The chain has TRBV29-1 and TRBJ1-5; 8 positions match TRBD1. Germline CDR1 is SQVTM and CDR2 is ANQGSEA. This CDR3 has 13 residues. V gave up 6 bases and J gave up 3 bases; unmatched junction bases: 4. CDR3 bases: TGCAGCGTAGGGGACAGGACCAATCAGCCCCAGCATTTT. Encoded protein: CSVGDRTNQPQHF. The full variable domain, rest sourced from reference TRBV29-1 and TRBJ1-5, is SAVISQKPSRDICQRGTSLTIQCQVDSQVTMMFWYRQQPGQSLTLIATANQGSEATYESGFVIDKFPISRPNLTFSTLTVSNMSPEDSSIYLCSVGDRTNQPQHFGDGTRLSIL.

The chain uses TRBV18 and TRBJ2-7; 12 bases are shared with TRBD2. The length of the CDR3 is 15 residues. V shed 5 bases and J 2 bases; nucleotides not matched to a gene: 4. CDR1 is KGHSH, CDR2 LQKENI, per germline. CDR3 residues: CASSEGLAGTYEQYF. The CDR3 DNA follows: TGTGCCAGCTCAGAAGGACTAGCGGGGACCTACGAGCAGTACTTC. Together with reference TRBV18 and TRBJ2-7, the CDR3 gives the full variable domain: NAGVMQNPRHLVRRRGQEARLRCSPMKGHSHVYWYRQLPEEGLKFMVYLQKENIIDESGMPKERFSAEFPKEGPSILRIQQVVRGDSAAYFCASSEGLAGTYEQYFGPGTRLTVT.